This T cell receptor beta chain was recovered during a study of beta chain features in type 1 diabetes. This clone showed up just a few times. The antigen remains unidentified. The CDR3 covers 16 residues. The germline V and J ends were trimmed by 2 bases and 4 bases, with 18 bases remaining between them. Germline values: CDR1 SGDLS, CDR2 YYNGEE. Study findings and constraints: Compared with healthy donors, patients appeared to share more similar naive, central memory and regulatory TCRB repertoires. Still unanswered here is whether HLA type influences TCRB rearrangement. There was a moderate but significant shortening of TCRB CDR3s in all four CD4+ subsets of Type 1 diabetes patients.

Reverse transcribing all isolated RNA meant expressed TCRB transcripts were sequenced. The protocol was immunoSEQ multiplex PCR, while the TCRdb copy is restricted to in-frame clones and leaves out a portion. Of around 450,000 clones in the sample, more than 9.5% were seen once. The sequence derives from a woman younger than 35 in good health. The V call is TRBV9, the J call TRBJ1-2; D not certain. Sequencing was done on a sample of naive CD4+ T cells from blood. CDR3 in amino acids: CASSVGIAGEPYGYTF. Written as DNA, the CDR3 is TGTGCCAGCAGCGTCGGGATAGCAGGCGAACCCTATGGCTACACCTTC.